The sequence of this TCR beta chain was determined in a study of neurological immune-mediated disorders. There are many counts of this clonotype. Time point indicated: longitudinal time-point 2. TCRdb re-called the 5' RACE reads through MiXCR, storing one row per CDR3 protein. This table holds around 50,000 distinct CDR3 sequences, around 13% found once. Germline CDR1 reads SGHRS; CDR2 reads YFSETQ. V shed 2 bases and J shed 5 bases, with 8 bases lying between them. The CDR3 totals 13 residues. The sample consisted of PBMCs. The clonotype originates from a male donor with HTLV-1-associated myelopathy (HAM/TSP). The chain carries TRBV5-1 and TRBJ2-1; no reliable D call. The CDR3 reads CASSLQINNEQFF. The CDR3 DNA reads as TGCGCCAGCAGCTTACAGATAAACAATGAGCAGTTCTTC.